Sequencing of this T cell receptor (beta chain) was carried out in a study of T cell responses to AZD1222 COVID-19 vaccine. Germline V gene data show CDR1 as SGHKS and CDR2 as YYEKEE (reference sequence). This CDR3 comprises 15 residues. Trimming stripped 5 bases from V and 2 bases from J, with 16 bases between. Repertoires were generated with immunoSEQ multiplex PCR, while TCRdb's copy carries only in-frame clones and drops some. The sample includes 170,000 or so clones, 87% of them seen just once. In regard to this clone: Its antigen is not known.

Whole-study findings and limits: It should be noted that donors were predominantly white British and more often female, and clonal diversity was possibly underestimated. Dominant CD4 TCR responses targeted spike regions 160-218 and 743-854. Sampling that yielded the repertoires occurred only after the peak T cell response. Nearly half of spike-specific TCRs reportedly target variant regions that are unmutated in the B.1.351 and B.1.1.7 variants.

This sequence was found in an adult in good health. The source material was peripheral blood, sampled on day 0 of AZD1222 vaccination. This chain joins TRBV5-5 and TRBJ1-1, with D maybe TRBD1 (5 bases). Written as DNA, the CDR3 is TGTGCCAGCAGTTATGGCGGGCAGGGAAACACTGAAGCTTTCTTT. This encodes CASSYGGQGNTEAFF. The variable domain in full, completed from reference TRBV5-5 and TRBJ1-1, reads DAGVTQSPTHLIKTRGQQVTLRCSPISGHKSVSWYQQVLGQGPQFIFQYYEKEERGRGNFPDRFSARQFPNYSSELNVNALLLGDSALYLCASSYGGQGNTEAFFGQGTRLTVV.